The 30 T cell receptor beta chains below were found in one sample sequenced in a study of T cells after yellow fever vaccination. A single record per CDR3 protein comes from TCRdb applying MiXCR to the 5' RACE reads. The sample consists of a few hundred thousand distinct CDR3 sequences, approximately 7% of them appearing once. Sequencing was performed on PBMCs, taken roughly 46 days after the first yellow fever vaccination. All receptors come from a man younger than 35 who received the YFV17D yellow fever vaccine.

The V call is TRBV18, the J call TRBJ1-6; tentatively, D is TRBD1 (5 bases). This CDR3 has 15 residues. The germline V gene has CDR1 KGHSH and CDR2 LQKENI. V lost 0 bases to trimming and J lost 7 bases, with 10 bases between them. The CDR3 spells CASSPPEGLNSPLHF. The CDR3, as DNA: TGTGCCAGCTCACCACCGGAGGGGTTGAATTCACCCCTCCACTTT.

The sample holds one count of this clonotype. The rearrangement uses TRBV27 and TRBJ2-5, with D possibly TRBD1 on 5 matching bases. With 8 bases removed from V and 9 bases from J, the gap between germline ends came to 13 bases. Germline lookup yields CDR1 MNHEY and CDR2 SMNVEV (reference sequence). There are 11 residues in the CDR3. CDR3 in DNA: TGTGCCAGCGGTTCGAGCAGGGCCCAGTACTTC. It specifies CASGSSRAQYF.

This clonotype was observed a few times. The chain joins TRBV3-1 to TRBJ2-5, with no clear D. The germline V and J ends were trimmed by 1 base and 3 bases, with 9 bases remaining between them. This CDR3 has 14 residues. CDR1 and CDR2 from the germline V gene are LGHDT and YNNKEL (reference sequence). CDR3 amino acids: CASSQVPGKETQYF. CDR3 sequence (DNA): TGTGCCAGCAGCCAAGTTCCAGGAAAAGAGACCCAGTACTTC.

This clonotype has only a few counts. The chain recombines TRBV3-1 with TRBJ1-3; D not certain. CDR1 LGHDT and CDR2 YNNKEL come from the germline V gene (reference sequence). V lost 2 bases and J 2 bases, leaving 7 bases between the germline ends. The CDR3 loop spans 14 amino acids. The CDR3 DNA sequence: TGTGCCAGCAGCCAACGACTGACTGGAAACACCATATATTTT. Translation gives CASSQRLTGNTIYF.

The chain has TRBV28 and TRBJ2-7; D ambiguous. Per the germline V gene, CDR1 is MDHEN and CDR2 is SYDVKM. This CDR3 has 14 residues. Trimming left V 4 bases short and J 5 bases short, with 15 bases between. The CDR3 nucleotides are TGTGCCAGCAGTTCAGTATTAAATCTCCACGAGCAGTACGTC. Its translation is CASSSVLNLHEQYV.

This clonotype was observed many times. The chain is built from TRBV6-5 and TRBJ1-3; D unclear. The CDR3 runs 16 residues. The germline V and J ends were trimmed by 3 bases and 3 bases, with 15 bases remaining between them. CDR1 MNHEY and CDR2 SVGAGI come from the germline V gene. The CDR3 protein is CASSYGSDSGGNTIYF. CDR3 bases: TGTGCCAGCAGTTATGGTTCAGATTCTGGTGGAAACACCATATATTTT.

This clonotype was detected a few times. The chain is built from TRBV5-1 and TRBJ2-6; tentative D call: TRBD1 (6 bases). Germline values: CDR1 SGHRS, CDR2 YFSETQ. V lost 0 bases, J lost 0 bases, and 19 bases lay in between. The CDR3 is made up of 20 amino acids. The CDR3 here is CASSLGNIGQSDSGANVLTF. CDR3 sequence (DNA): TGCGCCAGCAGCTTGGGAAATATAGGACAGTCCGACTCTGGGGCCAACGTCCTGACTTTC.

This clonotype was seen a handful of times. The chain links TRBV29-1 to TRBJ2-2; D not certain. Germline V lookup: CDR1 SQVTM, CDR2 ANQGSEA. CDR3 size: 14 residues. With 5 bases removed from V and 0 bases from J, the gap between germline ends came to 10 bases. The CDR3 reads CSVFQQTNTGELFF. DNA for the CDR3: TGCAGCGTTTTTCAGCAAACGAACACCGGGGAGCTGTTTTTT.

CDR3 sequence: CASSPSGQGLYEQYF. The CDR3 nucleotides are TGTGCCAGCTCCCCGTCGGGACAGGGTCTCTACGAGCAGTACTTC. The chain uses TRBV18 and TRBJ2-7, with 9 positions matching TRBD1. V shed 6 bases and J 3 bases; nucleotides not matched to a gene: 9. CDR1 and CDR2 (germline): KGHSH, LQKENI. CDR3 length: 15 amino acids.

The chain has TRBV20-1 and TRBJ2-5; a weak D match, TRBD1 (6 bases). The V gene's germline CDR1 is DFQATT and CDR2 SNEGSKA (reference sequence). V was shortened by 7 bases and J by 6 bases, with 12 bases between the two germline ends. The CDR3 contains 11 residues. This chain's CDR3 is CSGYQGKTQYF. The CDR3 DNA reads TGCAGTGGATACCAGGGGAAGACCCAGTACTTC.

This clonotype appeared many times. The J gene is TRBJ2-7, the V gene TRBV7-2; D is unresolved. The V end lost 1 base, the J end lost 0 bases, and 10 bases lay between the germline ends. Looked up from germline, CDR1 is SGHTA and CDR2 is FQGNSA. This CDR3 contains 15 residues. Written as DNA, the CDR3 is TGTGCCAGCAGCTTAGGTGGTGGGATCTCCTACGAGCAGTACGTC. This codes for CASSLGGGISYEQYV.

This sequence joins TRBV5-1 and TRBJ1-4; 8 nucleotides match TRBD1. The CDR3 length is 14 residues. The germline CDR1 and CDR2 sequences are SGHRS and YFSETQ. Trimming removed 3 bases from V and 5 bases from J; junction bases left unmatched: 3. The CDR3 loop is CASSSGTGNEKLFF. The CDR3, as DNA: TGCGCCAGCAGCTCCGGGACAGGAAATGAAAAACTGTTTTTT.

This clonotype was counted between two and nine times. The CDR3: CSVEDPQGMDTEAFF. The CDR3 DNA reads TGCAGCGTTGAAGATCCCCAGGGAATGGACACTGAAGCTTTCTTT. V and J are TRBV29-1 and TRBJ1-1; D possibly corresponds to TRBD1 (5 bases). The germline CDR1 and CDR2 sequences are SQVTM and ANQGSEA. CDR3 size: 15 residues. The ends were cut back, 0 bases at V and 3 bases at J, with 14 bases in the middle.

This clonotype was recorded at least ten times. The rearrangement joins TRBV9 to TRBJ2-1; perhaps TRBD2 as D (5 bases). V dropped 1 base and J dropped 6 bases, with 8 bases sitting between them. CDR1 SGDLS and CDR2 YYNGEE come from the germline V gene. CDR3 length: 13 amino acids. In nucleotides, the CDR3 is TGTGCCAGCAGCGTATCCACTAGCAATGAGCAGTTCTTC. Translated, it gives CASSVSTSNEQFF.

The chain uses TRBV20-1 and TRBJ2-1; 9 bases match TRBD2. The trim removed 0 bases at V and 6 bases at J, leaving 3 bases unmatched. Germline V gives CDR1 DFQATT, CDR2 SNEGSKA (reference sequence). The CDR3 has 14 residues. CDR3 residues: CSARDQRGANEQFF. The CDR3 DNA reads TGCAGTGCTAGAGACCAGCGGGGGGCCAATGAGCAGTTCTTC.

There are a few counts of this clonotype. The chain combines TRBV20-1 with TRBJ1-4; TRBD1 aligns across 7 bases. Trimming took 5 bases from V and 9 from J; bases not matched to a gene: 9. The germline V gene has CDR1 DFQATT and CDR2 SNEGSKA (reference sequence). The CDR3 runs 13 residues. The CDR3 DNA is TGCAGTGCTCCCGAGGGGGACAGAAAAAAACTGTTTTTT. Its translation: CSAPEGDRKKLFF.

The chain combines TRBV7-9 with TRBJ2-3; 7 nucleotides line up with TRBD2. Germline V gene lookup returns CDR1 SEHNR and CDR2 FQNEAQ (reference sequence). V shed 5 bases, J shed 0 bases, and the junction held 8 bases outside the gene matches. The CDR3 consists of 16 residues. CDR3 DNA sequence: TGTGCCAGCAGCCCCGGGGGTAGCGGGAGCACAGATACGCAGTATTTT. Its translation: CASSPGGSGSTDTQYF.

This clonotype was detected only a few times. This rearrangement joins TRBV7-2 to TRBJ1-1; D possibly corresponds to TRBD1 (5 bases). This CDR3 comprises 15 residues. Trimming removed 0 bases from V and 4 bases from J, with 12 bases in between. Per the germline V gene, CDR1 is SGHTA and CDR2 is FQGNSA. CDR3 bases: TGTGCCAGCAGCTTAGCACTGGGGCCCGGCACTGAAGCTTTCTTT. It yields the protein CASSLALGPGTEAFF.

The chain links TRBV7-6 to TRBJ2-5, with TRBD2 as a possible D gene (7 bases). The CDR3 consists of 15 residues. Germline V CDR1 and CDR2: SGHVS, FNYEAQ. V lost 6 bases to trimming and J lost 4 bases, with 18 bases between them. CDR3 coding DNA: TGTGCCAGCAGTCTTGGGGGGGGCCTTCTAGAGACCCAGTACTTC. Residues: CASSLGGGLLETQYF.

This sequence joins TRBV7-3 and TRBJ2-7, with D perhaps matching TRBD1 (5 bases). The CDR3 has 14 amino acids. V lost 5 bases and J lost 2, with 13 bases in between. The germline V gene has CDR1 SGHTA and CDR2 FQGTGA. The CDR3 nucleotides read TGTGCCAGCAGCACCAGGGCGCAAGCCTACGAGCAGTACTTC. This translates into CASSTRAQAYEQYF.

This chain connects TRBV7-2 to TRBJ1-1; D is unclear. The CDR3 contains 13 residues. The ends were cut back, 3 bases at V and 3 bases at J, with 8 bases in the middle. Germline values: CDR1 SGHTA, CDR2 FQGNSA. The CDR3 DNA follows: TGTGCCAGCAGCTTCAACGGGTACACTGAAGCTTTCTTT. It translates to CASSFNGYTEAFF.

This clonotype showed up many times. The gene calls are TRBV7-3 and TRBJ2-2; 7 bases are shared with TRBD1. V was clipped by 5 bases and J by 4 bases; unmatched bases: 4. Germline V gene sequence: CDR1 SGHTA, CDR2 FQGTGA. The CDR3 is 14 amino acids. The CDR3 spells CASSDGQVTGELFF. Here the CDR3 DNA reads TGTGCCAGCAGCGACGGACAGGTCACCGGGGAGCTGTTTTTT. Full variable domain (outside the CDR3, taken from reference TRBV7-3 and TRBJ2-2): GAGVSQTPSNKVTEKGKYVELRCDPISGHTALYWYRQSLGQGPEFLIYFQGTGAADDSGLPNDRFFAVRPEGSVSTLKIQRTERGDSAVYLCASSDGQVTGELFFGEGSRLTVL.

This clonotype was detected a few times. The chain employs TRBV20-1 and TRBJ2-5, with D tentatively TRBD2 (5 bases). CDR3 length: 13 amino acids. CDR1 is DFQATT and CDR2 is SNEGSKA in the germline V gene (reference sequence). CDR3 bases: TGCAGGCTAGCAGGCCCGAACCAAGAGACCCAGTACTTC. Amino acids: CRLAGPNQETQYF.

The chain recombines TRBV7-9 with TRBJ1-5; D might be TRBD1 (5 bases). The V gene's germline CDR1 is SEHNR and CDR2 FQNEAQ (reference sequence). The CDR3 contains 14 residues. With 2 bases removed from V and 5 bases from J, the gap between germline ends came to 10 bases. CDR3 region: CASSLSPGDQPQHF. CDR3 nucleotide sequence: TGTGCCAGCAGCTTATCTCCGGGGGATCAGCCCCAGCATTTT. Supplemented by reference TRBV7-9 and TRBJ1-5, the full variable domain reads DTGVSQNPRHKITKRGQNVTFRCDPISEHNRLYWYRQTLGQGPEFLTYFQNEAQLEKSRLLSDRFSAERPKGSFSTLEIQRTEQGDSAMYLCASSLSPGDQPQHFGDGTRLSIL.

V usage is TRBV18 and J usage is TRBJ2-2; D is perhaps TRBD1 (6 bases). The CDR3 is 13 residues long. Germline assignment: CDR1 KGHSH and CDR2 LQKENI. The germline V and J ends were trimmed by 5 bases and 6 bases, with 10 bases remaining between them. The CDR3 is CASSTGIPGELFF. The CDR3 DNA follows: TGTGCCAGCTCAACAGGGATTCCCGGGGAGCTGTTTTTT.

This clonotype has at least ten counts. The chain employs TRBV28 and TRBJ2-1; D is perhaps TRBD1 or TRBD2 (6 bases each). CDR1 is MDHEN and CDR2 is SYDVKM in the germline V gene. Trimming shortened V by 7 bases and J by 9 bases, and 19 bases separated the two germline ends. The CDR3 covers 14 residues. The CDR3 nucleotides read TGTGCCAGCATCATCGGGGGCCGGAGGGGTGAGCAGTTCTTC. Its translation: CASIIGGRRGEQFF.

This clonotype was counted between two and nine times. The J gene is TRBJ2-3, the V gene TRBV12-5, with TRBD1 identical over 7 bases. The J segment lost 11 bases and the V segment lost 7 bases, leaving 6 bases of the junction unmatched. This CDR3 spans 11 amino acids. The germline gives CDR1 LGHNT, CDR2 FRNRAP. CDR3 sequence: CASATGPGQYF. CDR3 sequence (DNA): TGTGCTAGTGCGACAGGGCCGGGGCAGTATTTT.

The chain combines TRBV6-5 with TRBJ2-5; TRBD1 matches at 7 bases. With V trimmed by 2 bases and J by 3 bases, 3 bases remained unmatched. Germline-derived CDR1 and CDR2 are MNHEY and SVGAGI. This CDR3 is built from 14 residues. CDR3 coding DNA: TGTGCCAGCAGTTACCCGGGGACAGAAGAGACCCAGTACTTC. It codes for CASSYPGTEETQYF.

The rearrangement links TRBV4-1 to TRBJ1-2, with D perhaps matching TRBD1 (6 bases). V was cut by 0 bases and J by 6 bases, with 14 bases left in between. The CDR3 length is 15 residues. CDR1 and CDR2 from the germline V gene are MGHRA and YSYEKL. CDR3 sequence: CASSQEFRTADGYTF. CDR3 DNA sequence: TGCGCCAGCAGCCAAGAGTTCCGGACAGCCGATGGCTACACCTTC.

This clonotype showed up many times. The chain joins TRBV12-3 or TRBV12-4 to TRBJ2-3, with D possibly being TRBD2 (6 bases). The CDR3 is 15 amino acids. V was pared by 5 bases and J by 5 bases, with 17 bases between. Written as DNA, the CDR3 is TGTGCCAGCAGTCCGGGACTGTTTATGGGAGATACGCAGTATTTT. Amino acid sequence: CASSPGLFMGDTQYF.